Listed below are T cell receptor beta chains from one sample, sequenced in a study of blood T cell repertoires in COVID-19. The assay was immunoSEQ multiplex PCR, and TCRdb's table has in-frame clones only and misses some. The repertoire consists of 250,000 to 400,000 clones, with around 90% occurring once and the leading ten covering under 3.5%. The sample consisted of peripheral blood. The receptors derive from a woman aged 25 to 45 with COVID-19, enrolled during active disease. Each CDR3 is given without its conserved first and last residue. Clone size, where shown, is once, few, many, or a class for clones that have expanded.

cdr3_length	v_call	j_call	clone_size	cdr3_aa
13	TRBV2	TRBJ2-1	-	ASSATASSYNEQF
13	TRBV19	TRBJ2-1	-	ASSIAGYSYNEQF
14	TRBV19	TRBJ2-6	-	ASSMGGRSGANVLT
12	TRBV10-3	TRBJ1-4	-	AISRLATNEKLF
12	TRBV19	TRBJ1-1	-	ASSTGQGGTEAF
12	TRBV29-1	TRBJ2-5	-	SVGITGGRETQY
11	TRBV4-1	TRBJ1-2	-	ASSLQGDYGYT
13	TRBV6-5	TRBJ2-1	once	ATQELFGGGHEQF
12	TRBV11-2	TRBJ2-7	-	ASSLGLAGHEQY
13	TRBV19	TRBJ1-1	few	ASSIEEGGSTEAF
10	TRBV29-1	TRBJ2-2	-	SSGENTGELF
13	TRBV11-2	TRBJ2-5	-	ASSLSGLSTETQY
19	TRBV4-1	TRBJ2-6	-	ASSPYYADRVVRSGANVLT
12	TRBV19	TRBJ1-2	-	ASSYQGIHYGYT
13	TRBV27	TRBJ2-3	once	ASSWSGVSTDTQY
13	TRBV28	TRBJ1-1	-	ASSRWTGQNTEAF
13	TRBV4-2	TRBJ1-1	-	ASSRPEVENTEAF
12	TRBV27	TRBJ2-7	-	ASSFSTGHYEQY
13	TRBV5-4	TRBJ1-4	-	ASSDGRGRVEKLF
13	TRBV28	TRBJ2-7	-	ASSAPGTGGYEQY
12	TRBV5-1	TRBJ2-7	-	ASSLDRSLLGQY
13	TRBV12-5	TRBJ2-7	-	ASGLTGSTSYEQY
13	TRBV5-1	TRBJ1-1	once	ASSLGGAMNTEAF
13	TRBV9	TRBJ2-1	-	ASSRLAGAYNEQF
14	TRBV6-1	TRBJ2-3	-	ASSGRLAGNTDTQY
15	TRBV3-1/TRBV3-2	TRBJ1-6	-	ASRQGGRSSYNSPLH
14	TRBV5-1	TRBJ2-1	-	ASSLVGRGGYNEQF
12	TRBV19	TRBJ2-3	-	ASRTSGSADTQY